Included here is one T cell receptor (beta chain) sequence, with context. What it binds is not known. CDR1 and CDR2 (germline): SQVTM, ANQGSEA. V lost 4 bases to trimming and J lost 2 bases, with 8 bases between them. The CDR3 is 12 amino acids. The record originates from a study of CD8+ T cells in alopecia areata. General study points: Researchers report lesional scalp, most notably alopecia totalis/universalis, outstripped normal scalp in clonality.

Once RNA had been extracted, it was reverse transcribed into cDNA to act as the sequencing template. Assay: immunoSEQ multiplex PCR; the TCRdb copy retains only in-frame clones and omits some. The sample has approximately 120,000 clones; under 65% are singletons. As to treatment: oral pan-JAK inhibitor, 5-10 mg twice daily. Individuals with alopecia areata gave both lesional scalp punch biopsies and peripheral blood for collection. Specimen: CD4+ T cells sorted from blood, collected at week 4, from a patient treated with tofacitinib. This sequence originates from a human donor with alopecia areata. The chain is built from TRBV29-1 and TRBJ1-1; D is uncertain. The CDR3 sequence: CSVGAANTEAFF. In DNA form, the CDR3 reads TGCAGCGTTGGGGCCGCAAACACTGAAGCTTTCTTT.